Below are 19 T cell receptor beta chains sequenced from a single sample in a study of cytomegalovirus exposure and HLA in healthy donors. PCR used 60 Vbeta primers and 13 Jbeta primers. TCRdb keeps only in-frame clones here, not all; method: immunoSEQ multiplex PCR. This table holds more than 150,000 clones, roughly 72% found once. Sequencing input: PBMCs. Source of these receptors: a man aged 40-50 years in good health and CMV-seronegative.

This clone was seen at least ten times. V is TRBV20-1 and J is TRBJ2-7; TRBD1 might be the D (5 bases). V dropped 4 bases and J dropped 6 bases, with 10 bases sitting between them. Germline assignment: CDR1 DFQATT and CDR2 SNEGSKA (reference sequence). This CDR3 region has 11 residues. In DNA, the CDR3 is TGCAGTGCTACAACAGGAGTCGAGCAGTACTTC. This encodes CSATTGVEQYF.

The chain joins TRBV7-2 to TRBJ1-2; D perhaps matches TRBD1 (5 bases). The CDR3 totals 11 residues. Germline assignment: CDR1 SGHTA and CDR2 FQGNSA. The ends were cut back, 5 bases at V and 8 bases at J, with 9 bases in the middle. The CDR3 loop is CASSPRTGYTF. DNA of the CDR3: TGTGCCAGCAGCCCCCGGACAGGCTACACCTTC.

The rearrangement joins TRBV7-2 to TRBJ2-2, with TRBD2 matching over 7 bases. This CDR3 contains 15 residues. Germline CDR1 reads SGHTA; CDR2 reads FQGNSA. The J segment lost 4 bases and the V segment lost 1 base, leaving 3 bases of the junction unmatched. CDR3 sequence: CASSLGLAGTGELFF. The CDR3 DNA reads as TGTGCCAGCAGCTTAGGACTAGCTGGCACCGGGGAGCTGTTTTTT.

CDR3 in amino acids: CASSLEAGGQAYEQYV. The CDR3 DNA follows: TGTGCCAGCAGTTTGGAGGCGGGGGGTCAAGCCTACGAGCAGTACGTC. The chain carries TRBV28 and TRBJ2-7; TRBD2 agrees at 8 bases. CDR3 length: 16 amino acids. Germline V gene lookup returns CDR1 MDHEN and CDR2 SYDVKM. J was trimmed by 2 bases and V by 3 bases; bases with no gene match: 9.

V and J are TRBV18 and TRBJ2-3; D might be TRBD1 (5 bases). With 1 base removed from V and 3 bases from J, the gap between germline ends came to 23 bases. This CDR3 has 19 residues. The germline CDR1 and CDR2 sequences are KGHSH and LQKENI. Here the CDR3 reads CASSPLSPFYRKRTDTQYF. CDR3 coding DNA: TGTGCCAGCTCACCACTCTCCCCCTTCTACAGGAAACGTACAGATACGCAGTATTTT.

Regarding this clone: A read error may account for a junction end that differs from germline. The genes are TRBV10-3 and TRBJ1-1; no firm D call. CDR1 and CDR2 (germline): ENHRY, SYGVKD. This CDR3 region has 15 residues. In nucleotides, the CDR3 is TGTGCCAGCAGTTACTCGCGGGTATGGGACACTGAAGCTTTCTTT. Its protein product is CASSYSRVWDTEAFF.

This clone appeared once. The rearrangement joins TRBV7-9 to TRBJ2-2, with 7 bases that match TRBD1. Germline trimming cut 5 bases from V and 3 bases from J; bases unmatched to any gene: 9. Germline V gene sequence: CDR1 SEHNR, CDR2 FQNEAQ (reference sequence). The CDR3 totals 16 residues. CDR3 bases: TGTGCCAGCAGCCCCGAGGACAGGTGGGACACCGGGGAGCTGTTTTTT. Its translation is CASSPEDRWDTGELFF. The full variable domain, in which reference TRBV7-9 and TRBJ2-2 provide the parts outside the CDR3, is DTGVSQNPRHKITKRGQNVTFRCDPISEHNRLYWYRQTLGQGPEFLTYFQNEAQLEKSRLLSDRFSAERPKGSFSTLEIQRTEQGDSAMYLCASSPEDRWDTGELFFGEGSRLTVL.

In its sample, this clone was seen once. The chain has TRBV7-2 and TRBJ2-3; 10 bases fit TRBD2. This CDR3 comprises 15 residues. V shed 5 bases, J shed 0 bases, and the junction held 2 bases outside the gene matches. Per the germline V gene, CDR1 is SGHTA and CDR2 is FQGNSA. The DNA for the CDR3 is TGTGCCAGCAGCCCAGCGGGAGGGAGCACAGATACGCAGTATTTT. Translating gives CASSPAGGSTDTQYF.

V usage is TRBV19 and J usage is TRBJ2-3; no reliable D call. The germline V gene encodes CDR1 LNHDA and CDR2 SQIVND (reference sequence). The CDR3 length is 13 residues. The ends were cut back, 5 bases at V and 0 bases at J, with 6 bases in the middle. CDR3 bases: TGTGCCAGTAGTTCTGCGAGCACAGATACGCAGTATTTT. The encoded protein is CASSSASTDTQYF.

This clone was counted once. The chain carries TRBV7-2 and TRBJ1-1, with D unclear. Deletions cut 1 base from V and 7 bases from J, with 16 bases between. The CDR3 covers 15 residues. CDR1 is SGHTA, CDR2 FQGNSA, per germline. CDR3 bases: TGTGCCAGCAGCTTAGACAGTACGTTTTTTGGTGAAGCTTTCTTT. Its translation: CASSLDSTFFGEAFF.

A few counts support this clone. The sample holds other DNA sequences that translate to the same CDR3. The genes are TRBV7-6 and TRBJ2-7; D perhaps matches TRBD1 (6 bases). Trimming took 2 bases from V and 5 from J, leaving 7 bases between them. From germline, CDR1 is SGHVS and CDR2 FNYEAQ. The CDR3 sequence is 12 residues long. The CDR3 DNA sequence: TGTGCCAGCAGCTTAAACAGGGACGAGCAGTACTTC. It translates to CASSLNRDEQYF.

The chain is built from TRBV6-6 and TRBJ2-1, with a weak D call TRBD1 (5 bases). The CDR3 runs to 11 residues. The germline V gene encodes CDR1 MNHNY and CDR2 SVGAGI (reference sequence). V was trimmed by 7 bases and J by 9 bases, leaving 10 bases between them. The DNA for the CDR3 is TGTGCCAGCACAGGGAAGGTTGAGCAGTTCTTC. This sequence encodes CASTGKVEQFF.

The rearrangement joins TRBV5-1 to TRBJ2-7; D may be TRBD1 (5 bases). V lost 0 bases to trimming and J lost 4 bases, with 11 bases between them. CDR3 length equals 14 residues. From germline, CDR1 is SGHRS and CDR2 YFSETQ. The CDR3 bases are TGCGCCAGCAGCTTGGAAGGGGTAGGATACGAGCAGTACTTC. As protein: CASSLEGVGYEQYF.

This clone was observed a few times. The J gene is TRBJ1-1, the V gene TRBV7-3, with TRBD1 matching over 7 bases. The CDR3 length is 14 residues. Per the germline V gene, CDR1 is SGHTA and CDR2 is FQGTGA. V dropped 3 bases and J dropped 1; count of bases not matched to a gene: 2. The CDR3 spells CASSFRGENTEAFF. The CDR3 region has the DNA TGTGCCAGCAGCTTCAGGGGGGAGAACACTGAAGCTTTCTTT.

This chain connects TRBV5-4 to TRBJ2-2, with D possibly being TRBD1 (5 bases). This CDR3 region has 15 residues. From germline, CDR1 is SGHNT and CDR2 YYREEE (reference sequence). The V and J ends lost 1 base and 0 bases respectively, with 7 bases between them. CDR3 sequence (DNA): TGTGCCAGCAGCTTGCAGACAGCGAACACCGGGGAGCTGTTTTTT. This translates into CASSLQTANTGELFF.

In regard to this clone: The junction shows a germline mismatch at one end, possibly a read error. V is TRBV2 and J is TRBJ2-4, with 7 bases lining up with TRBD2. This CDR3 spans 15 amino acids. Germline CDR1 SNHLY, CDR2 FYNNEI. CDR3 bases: TGTGCCAGCAGTGAATTCGCGGGAGAGGGAAACAGTCAGTACTTC. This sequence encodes CASSEFAGEGNSQYF.

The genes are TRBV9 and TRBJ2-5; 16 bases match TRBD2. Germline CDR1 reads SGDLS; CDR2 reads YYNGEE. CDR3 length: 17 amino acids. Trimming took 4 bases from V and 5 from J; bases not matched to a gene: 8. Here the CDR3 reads CASSIGTSGRAGETQYF. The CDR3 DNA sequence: TGTGCCAGCAGCATCGGGACTAGCGGGAGGGCCGGTGAGACCCAGTACTTC. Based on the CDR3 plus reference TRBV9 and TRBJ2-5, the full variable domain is DSGVTQTPKHLITATGQRVTLRCSPRSGDLSVYWYQQSLDQGLQFLIQYYNGEERAKGNILERFSAQQFPDLHSELNLSSLELGDSALYFCASSIGTSGRAGETQYFGPGTRLLVL.

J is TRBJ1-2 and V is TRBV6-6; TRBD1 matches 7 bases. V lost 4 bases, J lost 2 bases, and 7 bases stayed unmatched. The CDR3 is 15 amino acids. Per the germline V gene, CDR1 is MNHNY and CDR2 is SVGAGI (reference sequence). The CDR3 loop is CASSSPWGQNYGYTF. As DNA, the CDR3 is TGTGCCAGCAGTTCCCCCTGGGGACAGAACTATGGCTACACCTTC.

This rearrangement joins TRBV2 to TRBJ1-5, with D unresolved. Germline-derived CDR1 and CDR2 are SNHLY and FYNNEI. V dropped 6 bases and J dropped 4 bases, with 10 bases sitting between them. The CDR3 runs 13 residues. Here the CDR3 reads CASRSRGNQPQHF. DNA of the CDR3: TGTGCCAGCAGGAGTAGAGGGAATCAGCCCCAGCATTTT.